This T cell receptor beta chain was captured in a study of T cell responses to AZD1222 COVID-19 vaccine. The repertoire was sequenced with immunoSEQ multiplex PCR; TCRdb's copy has only in-frame clones and lacks some. The sample gives 110,000 or so clones, 88% of which show up once; 9.5% to 15% is in the top ten. CDR1 is LNHNV and CDR2 is YYDKDF in the germline V gene (reference sequence). The CDR3 sequence is 17 residues long. V lost 0 bases to trimming and J lost 0 bases, with 14 bases between them. The V gene is TRBV15, the J gene TRBJ1-2; no reliable D call. Sequenced material: peripheral blood, taken on day 0 of MenACWY control vaccination. The source is an adult in good health. CDR3 residues: CATSRDPLGLANYGYTF. The CDR3 nucleotides are TGTGCCACCAGCAGAGACCCCCTGGGCCTAGCTAACTATGGCTACACCTTC.